The 4 T cell receptor beta chains presented below share a single source sample, sequenced in a study of T cells in Graves' hyperthyroidism and ophthalmopathy. Amplified TCR beta CDR3 regions derived from RNA transcripts. First-round RT-PCR with HTBI primers amplified the TCR CDR3 region. MiXCR, applied by TCRdb to the multiplex PCR reads, yields one record per CDR3 protein. The sample holds under 350,000 distinct CDR3 sequences, approximately 22% seen once. The source material was blood. These receptors originate from a woman aged 45 to 65 with Graves' hyperthyroidism.

This clonotype was found many times. J is TRBJ2-5 and V is TRBV11-3, with D hard to call. The CDR3 length is 15 residues. The germline V and J ends were trimmed by 0 bases and 2 bases, with 10 bases remaining between them. Germline V lookup: CDR1 SGHNT, CDR2 YENEEA. CDR3 protein: CASSLDQAEQETQYF. The CDR3 nucleotides read TGTGCCAGCAGCTTAGATCAAGCAGAACAAGAGACCCAGTACTTC.

This clonotype has ten or more counts. This rearrangement joins TRBV5-1 to TRBJ1-2; D is undetermined. Trimming left V 3 bases short and J 0 bases short, with 9 bases between. CDR1 and CDR2 from the germline V gene are SGHRS and YFSETQ. This CDR3 region has 14 residues. CDR3 sequence reads: CASSWEGSNYGYTF. The CDR3 DNA is TGCGCCAGCAGCTGGGAGGGATCTAACTATGGCTACACCTTC.

This clonotype was picked up many times. The rearrangement uses TRBV12-3 or TRBV12-4 and TRBJ1-5; TRBD1 matches 7 bases. The CDR3 is 15 residues long. V lost 5 bases, J lost 2 bases, and 6 bases stayed unmatched. The DNA of the CDR3 is TGTGCCAGCAGTGCCCCCGGACAGGGCAATCAGCCCCAGCATTTT. Translated, it gives CASSAPGQGNQPQHF.

V is TRBV6-5 and J is TRBJ2-7; the match to TRBD1 covers 7 bases. The CDR3 is made up of 13 amino acids. Germline trimming cut 2 bases from V and 6 bases from J; bases unmatched to any gene: 4. CDR1 and CDR2 from the germline V gene are MNHEY and SVGAGI. The CDR3 coding sequence is TGTGCCAGCAGTTACCTGGGACAGACCGAGCAGTACTTC. This codes for CASSYLGQTEQYF.